The rows below give T cell receptor beta chains drawn from one sample of a study of identical twins. From the 5' RACE reads, TCRdb called clonotypes with MiXCR, one entry per CDR3 protein. The profile shows 130,000 to 150,000 distinct CDR3 sequences, roughly 3.2% of them singletons. Sequenced input: memory T cells sorted from blood. These receptors were taken from a young man in good health. Both conserved end residues are part of each CDR3. D genes are given only for firm matches. Only part of the rows carry a size: once, few, many, or a class if the clone is expanded.

>NA|TRBJ2-7|TRBV5-4|15|few
TGTGCCAGCAGCTTGGCCGGGCCCATCCGGGGCGAGCAGTACTTC
CASSLAGPIRGEQYF
>TRBD1|TRBJ2-2|TRBV12-3/TRBV12-4|17|NA
TGTGCCAGCAGTTTAGGGGCAGGGGGCGTTAACACCGGGGAGCTGTTTTTT
CASSLGAGGVNTGELFF
>TRBD2|TRBJ2-3|TRBV20-1|17|many
TGCAGTGCTTTCAGAGCGGGAGGGCGGACTAGCACAGATACGCAGTATTTT
CSAFRAGGRTSTDTQYF
>NA|TRBJ2-3|TRBV6-1|13|few
TGTGCCAGCAGTCCTCCCCCGGGGTTTCCGCAGTATTTT
CASSPPPGFPQYF
>NA|TRBJ2-1|TRBV12-3/TRBV12-4|13|many
TGTGCCAGCAGTTTAGCCTACCCGGGGGAGCAGTTCTTC
CASSLAYPGEQFF
>TRBD2|TRBJ2-5|TRBV7-8|17|many
TGTGCCAGCAGCGAGCGAGGAGCGGGAGGGCGGGGGGAGACCCAGTACTTC
CASSERGAGGRGETQYF
>TRBD1|TRBJ1-5|TRBV28|15|few
TGTGCCAGCAGTTCGGACAGGGGGCAAGGTCAGCCCCAGCATTTT
CASSSDRGQGQPQHF
>NA|TRBJ1-1|TRBV12-3/TRBV12-4|17|many
TGTGCCAGCAGTCTACACGGCCTACAGGGTTTGAACACTGAAGCTTTCTTT
CASSLHGLQGLNTEAFF
>NA|TRBJ1-2|TRBV30|14|NA
TGTGCCTGGAGTGGACTGGACCGTTACTATGGCTACACCTTC
CAWSGLDRYYGYTF
>NA|TRBJ1-1|TRBV2|14|many
TGTGCCAGCAGTGATTTTAGGGGAGGGACTGAAGCTTTCTTT
CASSDFRGGTEAFF
>NA|TRBJ1-1|TRBV11-2|14|many
TGTGCCAGCAGCCCACTACGCCTGAACACTGAAGCTTTCTTT
CASSPLRLNTEAFF
>NA|TRBJ2-1|TRBV3-1|13|few
TGTGCCAGCAGCCAGGTAACGGGAAATGAGCAGTTCTTC
CASSQVTGNEQFF
>NA|TRBJ2-4|TRBV20-1|14|many
TGCAGTGCTGCAGGACAGTTAGCCAAAAACATTCAGTACTTC
CSAAGQLAKNIQYF
>NA|TRBJ2-1|TRBV11-2|12|many
TGTGCCAGCAGCTTAGCCTCGCGCGAGCAGTTCTTC
CASSLASREQFF
>NA|TRBJ2-4|TRBV7-2|13|many
TGTGCCAGCAGCTTAGCAACTACAAACATTCAGTACTTC
CASSLATTNIQYF
>TRBD2|TRBJ2-1|TRBV7-9|13|many
TGTGCCAGCAGCTCGGGACTAGCAGATGAGCAGTTCTTC
CASSSGLADEQFF
>NA|TRBJ1-1|TRBV11-2|13|many
TGTGCCAGCAGACTCGGGATGAACACTGAAGCTTTCTTT
CASRLGMNTEAFF
>NA|TRBJ2-5|TRBV21-1|14|many
TGTGCCAGCAGCCCGCGGGACTCCCAAGAGACCCAGTACTTC
CASSPRDSQETQYF
>NA|TRBJ2-5|TRBV6-1|15|many
TGTGCCAGCAGTCCTTCCCCAGGGATTGGAGAGACCCAGTACTTC
CASSPSPGIGETQYF
>NA|TRBJ2-6|TRBV7-2|13|many
TGTGCCAGCAGCTTTACTGGGGCCAACGTCCTGACTTTC
CASSFTGANVLTF
>NA|TRBJ1-4|TRBV7-9|15|large
TGTGCCAGCAGCTTCCTCCGCGCAACTAATGAAAAACTGTTTTTT
CASSFLRATNEKLFF
>TRBD1|TRBJ1-6|TRBV20-1|13|many
TGCAGTGCTCAGGGACAGGGTAATTCACCCCTCCACTTT
CSAQGQGNSPLHF
>NA|TRBJ2-7|TRBV7-8|15|many
TGTGCCAGCAGCTCCGGCCTCTTTGGGACCTACGAGCAGTACTTC
CASSSGLFGTYEQYF
>TRBD2|TRBJ2-3|TRBV7-2|16|many
TGTGCCAGCAGCCACGGGACTAGTTTTTACACAGATACGCAGTATTTT
CASSHGTSFYTDTQYF
>NA|TRBJ1-1|TRBV29-1|12|many
TGCAGCGTTGCGAGGTTGAACACTGAAGCTTTCTTT
CSVARLNTEAFF
>NA|TRBJ1-1|TRBV19|14|many
TGTGCCAGTAGTATAGGTAGGGTGGCTTCGGGGGGTTTCTTT
CASSIGRVASGGFF
>NA|TRBJ2-7|TRBV20-1|16|many
TGCAGTGCTAGTCCGGAGGACGGTCAACACTCCTACGAGCAGTACTTC
CSASPEDGQHSYEQYF
>TRBD1|TRBJ2-7|TRBV7-2|15|NA
TGTGCCAGCAGCTTCGGGGACAGGGCATCCTACGAGCAGTACTTC
CASSFGDRASYEQYF
>NA|TRBJ2-1|TRBV12-3/TRBV12-4|16|many
TGTGCCAGTCGTGGACCCAGCGCGACCTCCTACAATGAGCAGTTCTTC
CASRGPSATSYNEQFF
>NA|TRBJ2-1|TRBV20-1|17|many
TGCAGTGCTAGAGATTTTTGGGGAAGCCCATCCTACAATGAGCAGTTCTTC
CSARDFWGSPSYNEQFF
>NA|TRBJ2-7|TRBV7-3|13|many
TGTGCCAGCAGCTTATTTCCCTCGCGAGAGCAGTACTTC
CASSLFPSREQYF
>NA|TRBJ2-1|TRBV6-5|14|many
TGTGCCAGCAGTTACGGGGGCAGGAACAATGAGCAGTTCTTC
CASSYGGRNNEQFF
>TRBD2|TRBJ2-3|TRBV19|14|NA
TGTGCCAGTAGGCGGGAGGGCGGCACAGATACGCAGTATTTT
CASRREGGTDTQYF
>TRBD1|TRBJ1-1|TRBV18|15|NA
TGTGCCAGCTCACCTTGGGACAGGGCCGGTGATGAAGCTTTCTTT
CASSPWDRAGDEAFF
>NA|TRBJ2-5|TRBV5-1|14|many
TGCGCCAGCAGCTTGGGGACGTGGCAAGAGACCCAGTACTTC
CASSLGTWQETQYF
>NA|TRBJ2-3|TRBV6-1|16|many
TGTGCCAGCAGTGAGACTAGTCCTTCTAGCACAGATACGCAGTATTTT
CASSETSPSSTDTQYF
>TRBD1|TRBJ1-1|TRBV10-3|12|many
TGTGCCATCAGTGAGGACAGGGAAGAAGCTTTCTTT
CAISEDREEAFF
>TRBD1|TRBJ2-1|TRBV5-1|13|many
TGCGCCAGCAGCTTGCGACAGGGCGGGGAGCAGTTCTTC
CASSLRQGGEQFF
>NA|TRBJ1-1|TRBV5-1|15|NA
TGCGCCAGCAGCTCTGGGGGCGTAGGGAACACTGAAGCTTTCTTT
CASSSGGVGNTEAFF
>NA|TRBJ1-2|TRBV5-5|14|few
TGTGCCAGCAGCTTGGGGGCGGCTAACTATGGCTACACCTTC
CASSLGAANYGYTF
>NA|TRBJ2-2|TRBV29-1|14|many
TGCAGCGTTGAAAGGGACACCAACACCGGGGAGCTGTTTTTT
CSVERDTNTGELFF
>NA|TRBJ2-1|TRBV3-1|11|NA
TGTGCCAGCAGAGGGATCGATGAGCAGTTCTTC
CASRGIDEQFF
>TRBD2|TRBJ2-3|TRBV5-6|16|many
TGTGCCAGCAGCCCCGAAGTAGCGGGCGGCACAGATACGCAGTATTTT
CASSPEVAGGTDTQYF
>TRBD1|TRBJ2-5|TRBV27|17|many
TGTGCCAGCAGTTTATCCGGGGGGACAGGGGGGGAAGAGACCCAGTACTTC
CASSLSGGTGGEETQYF
>TRBD1|TRBJ1-3|TRBV5-1|14|NA
TGCGCCAGCAGCGCGACAGGGATGGGGAACACCATATATTTT
CASSATGMGNTIYF
>NA|TRBJ1-2|TRBV5-1|13|many
TGCGCCAGCAGCTTGGGAGGGGACTATGGCTACACCTTC
CASSLGGDYGYTF
>NA|TRBJ2-1|TRBV11-2|15|many
TGTGCCAGCAGCGTAGAAGTACAGGTTATCTATGAGCAGTTCTTC
CASSVEVQVIYEQFF
>NA|TRBJ1-1|TRBV20-1|13|many
TGCAGTGCAAAACAGGGTTTGCGGACTGAAGCTTTCTTT
CSAKQGLRTEAFF
>NA|TRBJ2-7|TRBV6-2/TRBV6-3|11|many
TGTGCCAGCAGTAAACCAGACGAGCAGTACTTC
CASSKPDEQYF